The rows below give T cell receptor beta chains drawn from one sample of a study of blood T cell repertoires in COVID-19. Clones were sequenced by immunoSEQ multiplex PCR, and TCRdb holds only the in-frame ones, with some missing. This repertoire shows about 220,000 clones, about 84% found once; its top ten account for over 10%. The sequencing input was peripheral blood. Receptors originate from a human donor in a cohort sampled during active COVID-19. CDR3s include the opening cysteine and the closing phenylalanine or tryptophan. A D gene is named only where the DNA matches it firmly. Where a row states a size, it is once, few, many or the class of an expanded clone; other rows omit it.

clone_size | j_call | cdr3_length | v_call | d_call | cdr3_aa | cdr3_nt
. | TRBJ2-3 | 14 | TRBV19 | . | CASMRSRAEDTQYF | TGTGCCAGTATGAGGTCCAGGGCCGAAGATACGCAGTATTTT
. | TRBJ2-3 | 13 | TRBV11-3 | . | CASSPESTDTQYF | TGTGCCAGCAGCCCCGAGAGCACAGATACGCAGTATTTT
. | TRBJ2-7 | 16 | TRBV5-1 | . | CASSLVSRQVPYEQYF | TGCGCCAGCAGCTTGGTGTCGCGACAGGTTCCCTACGAGCAGTACTTC
few | TRBJ1-1 | 12 | TRBV7-9 | . | CASSLGATRAFF | TGTGCCAGCAGCTTAGGCGCGACAAGAGCTTTCTTT
. | TRBJ1-1 | 16 | TRBV25-1 | . | CASSDPVTRGNTEAFF | TGTGCCAGCTCCGACCCAGTAACTCGGGGAAACACTGAAGCTTTCTTT
. | TRBJ1-2 | 14 | TRBV4-1 | TRBD1 | CASSHTGGGGGYTF | TGCGCCAGCAGCCATACAGGGGGCGGAGGGGGCTACACCTTC
. | TRBJ2-4 | 19 | TRBV21-1 | . | CASSSPPVGPPIAKNIQYF | TGTGCCAGCAGCTCTCCCCCGGTGGGCCCCCCGATTGCCAAAAACATTCAGTACTTC
. | TRBJ1-6 | 15 | TRBV19 | . | CASTGSDTRKSPLHF | TGTGCCAGTACAGGGTCGGACACCCGTAAGTCACCCCTCCACTTT
. | TRBJ2-3 | 15 | TRBV5-1 | . | CASSLRTRGSDTQYF | TGCGCCAGCAGCTTGCGGACCCGGGGTTCAGATACGCAGTATTTT
. | TRBJ2-2 | 14 | TRBV5-1 | . | CASSLGETTGELFF | TGCGCCAGCAGCTTGGGAGAGACAACCGGGGAGCTGTTTTTT
. | TRBJ2-7 | 13 | TRBV28 | . | CASRQTGSYEQYF | TGTGCCAGCAGACAAACAGGCTCCTACGAGCAGTACTTC
. | TRBJ2-1 | 16 | TRBV28 | . | CASSLGRRGAYNEQFF | TGTGCCAGCAGTTTAGGTAGGAGGGGCGCGTACAATGAGCAGTTCTTC
. | TRBJ2-5 | 14 | TRBV2 | . | CASSEVNRQETQYF | TGTGCCAGCAGTGAAGTAAACAGGCAAGAGACCCAGTACTTC
once | TRBJ1-6 | 13 | TRBV7-2 | . | CASSPQGNSPLHF | TGTGCCAGCAGCCCCCAGGGGAATTCACCCCTCCACTTT
. | TRBJ2-3 | 15 | TRBV7-7 | . | CASSPRSGSTDTQYF | TGTGCTAGCAGCCCCCGATCGGGGAGCACAGATACGCAGTATTTT
. | TRBJ1-1 | 13 | TRBV12-3/TRBV12-4 | . | CASSFSEDTEAFF | TGTGCCAGCAGTTTTTCTGAGGACACTGAAGCTTTCTTT
once | TRBJ2-3 | 16 | TRBV29-1 | . | CSVEDHRVASTDTQYF | TGCAGCGTTGAAGACCACAGGGTGGCTAGCACAGATACGCAGTATTTT
. | TRBJ2-4 | 19 | TRBV6-1 | TRBD1 | CASSEKGAWALIAKNIQYF | TGTGCCAGCAGTGAAAAGGGGGCCTGGGCGCTTATAGCCAAAAACATTCAGTACTTC
few | TRBJ2-5 | 15 | TRBV7-3 | TRBD2 | CASSLTSASQETQYF | TGTGCCAGCAGCTTGACTAGCGCCTCTCAAGAGACCCAGTACTTC
. | TRBJ1-5 | 14 | TRBV28 | . | CASRMGGGNQPQHF | TGTGCCAGCAGGATGGGGGGGGGCAATCAGCCCCAGCATTTT
. | TRBJ2-5 | 16 | TRBV2 | TRBD2 | CASIFPGLANQETQYF | TGTGCCAGCATTTTTCCGGGACTAGCGAACCAAGAGACCCAGTACTTC
few | TRBJ2-1 | 12 | TRBV7-9 | . | CASSLYVDEQFF | TGTGCCAGCAGCTTATATGTCGATGAGCAGTTCTTC
. | TRBJ2-5 | 16 | TRBV2 | TRBD1 | CASILRLGQGKETQYF | TGTGCCAGCATCCTCCGACTGGGACAGGGCAAAGAGACCCAGTACTTC
. | TRBJ1-6 | 14 | TRBV2 | TRBD1 | CASESTGGYSPLHF | TGTGCCAGCGAGAGCACAGGGGGCTATTCACCCCTCCACTTT
. | TRBJ2-1 | 13 | TRBV5-1 | TRBD2 | CASSFSGPNEQFF | TGCGCCAGCAGCTTTAGCGGGCCCAATGAGCAGTTCTTC
. | TRBJ1-5 | 17 | TRBV6-1 | TRBD1 | CASSERKTGINNQPQHF | TGTGCCAGCAGTGAAAGAAAGACAGGGATTAACAATCAGCCCCAGCATTTT
. | TRBJ1-2 | 15 | TRBV7-2 | . | CASSLGQAGLYGYTF | TGTGCCAGCAGCTTAGGACAGGCGGGCCTCTATGGCTACACCTTC
. | TRBJ1-2 | 15 | TRBV6-4 | TRBD1 | CASSDTRQGARGYTF | TGTGCCAGCAGTGACACCCGACAGGGGGCTCGGGGCTACACCTTC
. | TRBJ1-2 | 13 | TRBV28 | . | CASSLSGSHGYTF | TGTGCCAGCAGTTTATCAGGGTCCCATGGCTACACCTTC
. | TRBJ1-2 | 12 | TRBV6-2/TRBV6-3 | . | CASSFEPGGYTF | TGTGCCAGCAGTTTTGAACCGGGTGGCTACACCTTC
few | TRBJ2-3 | 16 | TRBV5-1 | . | CASSLEGGVPTDTQYF | TGCGCCAGCAGCTTGGAGGGGGGGGTGCCCACAGATACGCAGTATTTT
. | TRBJ2-1 | 17 | TRBV4-3 | TRBD2 | CASSQDNVRGGSDEQFF | TGCGCCAGCAGCCAAGATAACGTCCGGGGGGGCAGCGATGAGCAGTTCTTC
. | TRBJ1-4 | 13 | TRBV10-3 | TRBD1 | CAIRGGQGEKLFF | TGTGCCATCAGGGGGGGACAGGGCGAAAAACTGTTTTTT
. | TRBJ1-1 | 15 | TRBV14 | . | CASSHSTVRHTEAFF | TGTGCCAGCAGCCACTCGACAGTCCGTCACACTGAAGCTTTCTTT
. | TRBJ1-1 | 14 | TRBV18 | TRBD1 | CASSPDLRGLEAFF | TGTGCCAGCTCACCGGATTTAAGGGGGCTGGAAGCTTTCTTT
. | TRBJ2-2 | 14 | TRBV5-1 | . | CASSLYPRPGELFF | TGCGCCAGCAGCTTGTATCCTAGACCCGGGGAGCTGTTTTTT
. | TRBJ1-4 | 15 | TRBV19 | . | CASSPSGTSNEKLFF | TGTGCCAGTAGCCCCTCAGGGACTTCTAATGAAAAACTGTTTTTT
. | TRBJ1-6 | 17 | TRBV23-1 | TRBD1 | CASSHPRTGGYNSPLHF | TGCGCCAGCAGTCACCCCCGGACAGGGGGCTATAATTCACCCCTCCACTTT
once | TRBJ1-2 | 16 | TRBV4-2 | . | CASSQDTPHTAGGYTF | TGTGCCAGCAGCCAAGATACTCCCCACACAGCGGGTGGCTACACCTTC
. | TRBJ2-7 | 17 | TRBV19 | . | CASSIESPTGEGYEQYF | TGTGCCAGTAGTATAGAATCCCCGACAGGGGAGGGCTACGAGCAGTACTTC
once | TRBJ2-7 | 14 | TRBV20-1 | TRBD2 | CSASDSGSTYEQYF | TGCAGTGCTAGTGATAGCGGGAGTACCTACGAGCAGTACTTC
. | TRBJ2-2 | 20 | TRBV21-1 | . | CASSTTGGTSGTMNTGELFF | TGTGCCAGCAGCACCACTGGGGGGACTAGCGGGACCATGAACACCGGGGAGCTGTTTTTT